The rows below give T cell receptor beta chains drawn from one sample of a study of T-cell reconstitution after alpha-beta-depleted transplantation in children. MiXCR, run by TCRdb on the PCR reads, gives a single entry per CDR3 protein. The sample has about 980,000 distinct CDR3 sequences, less than 30% seen once; the top ten hold about 28%. The sample in question was PBMCs, mostly from graft donor cells, obtained 360 days after TCRalphabeta/CD19-depleted stem cell transplant. Source of these receptors: a boy in the first two years of life who had a stem cell transplant for SCID, so the T cells may come from the graft donor. The CDR3 runs from the conserved cysteine through the conserved F or W. The D gene is left open where the match is weak. Size is omitted from some rows. Given values are once, few, many or a class for expanded clones.

>TRBV19|TRBJ1-6|few|TRBD1
TGTGCCAGTAGCCACGGACAGGATCTCTCCTATAATTCACCCCTCCACTTT
CASSHGQDLSYNSPLHF
>TRBV2|TRBJ2-3|few|TRBD1
TGTGCCAGCAGTGAAGGCGGACAGGTTAGGGGGGATACGCAGTATTTT
CASSEGGQVRGDTQYF
>TRBV28|TRBJ2-7|.|TRBD1
TGTGCCAGCAGTGGGGACAGTCCTGTCTACGAGCAGTACTTC
CASSGDSPVYEQYF
>TRBV7-9|TRBJ1-3|.|.
TGTGCCAGCAGCCAAGACACGAGCTCTGGAAACACCATATATTTT
CASSQDTSSGNTIYF
>TRBV18|TRBJ2-3|once|TRBD1
TGTGCCAGCTCACCACGGGCGGGTCAGGGGGCCACAGATACGCAGTATTTT
CASSPRAGQGATDTQYF
>TRBV5-6|TRBJ2-2|.|TRBD1
TGTGCCAGCAGCTTGTCCGGGACAGGGGGAAGGACCGGGGAGCTGTTTTTT
CASSLSGTGGRTGELFF
>TRBV5-1|TRBJ1-3|.|.
TGCGCCAGCAGCTTGGCCCCGTTGGTGGGGTTAAGTGGAAACACCATATATTTT
CASSLAPLVGLSGNTIYF
>TRBV11-1|TRBJ2-5|.|.
TGTGCCAGCAGCTCGTTCCGGGACCAAGAGACCCAGTACTTC
CASSSFRDQETQYF
>TRBV11-2|TRBJ1-1|.|TRBD1
TGTGCCAGCAGCTTAGGTGTAGGGGGCTCAATCTTT
CASSLGVGGSIF
>TRBV4-2|TRBJ1-6|.|.
TGTGCCAGCAGCCCCTTTTATAATTCACCCCTCCACTTT
CASSPFYNSPLHF
>TRBV20-1|TRBJ2-5|few|TRBD2
TGCAGTGCTAGAGAGCGAGTAGCGGGGGGAGGGCAAGAGACCCAGTACTTC
CSARERVAGGGQETQYF
>TRBV5-1|TRBJ1-1|many|.
TGCGCCAGCAGCCCCCAGACAGCCAACACTGAAGCTTTCTTT
CASSPQTANTEAFF
>TRBV5-1|TRBJ1-2|.|TRBD1
TGCGCCAGCAGCATTGGACAGGGGATTAATGGCTACACCTTC
CASSIGQGINGYTF
>TRBV6-1|TRBJ1-2|.|TRBD1
TGTGCCAGCAGTCGACGCAGGGGGGAGAACTATGGCTACACCTTC
CASSRRRGENYGYTF
>TRBV7-2|TRBJ2-5|.|TRBD2
TGTGCCAGCAGCTTGAGGGCTGAGCGGGGGGGCCCTCGGGAGACCCAGTACTTC
CASSLRAERGGPRETQYF
>TRBV20-1|TRBJ1-2|few|.
TGCAGTGCTAGAGATCAACGGTTCTATGGCTACACCTTC
CSARDQRFYGYTF
>TRBV5-1|TRBJ2-7|.|.
TGCGCCAGCAGCTCCCGGGATTCTGGCTACGAGCAGTACTTC
CASSSRDSGYEQYF
>TRBV2|TRBJ1-1|few|.
TGTGCCAGCAGTGGACGGACAGTCTTGAACACTGAAGCTTTCTTT
CASSGRTVLNTEAFF
>TRBV4-3|TRBJ1-5|many|.
TGCGCCAGCAGCCCGGGAGATAGCAATCAGCCCCAGCATTTT
CASSPGDSNQPQHF
>TRBV5-5|TRBJ2-4|.|TRBD1
TGTGCCAGCAGCTCCCGGACAGGGACCAAAAACATTCAGTACTTC
CASSSRTGTKNIQYF
>TRBV4-1|TRBJ2-5|.|TRBD1
TGCGCCAGCAGCCCACTGGCCCAAAGGGGGCGCGGTGAGACCCAGTACTTC
CASSPLAQRGRGETQYF
>TRBV6-4|TRBJ2-5|.|TRBD1
TGTGCCAGCAGTAAGGACAGGGCTGAGACCCAGTACTTC
CASSKDRAETQYF
>TRBV12-3/TRBV12-4|TRBJ2-3|.|.
TGTGCCAGCACCTTTCTGGGGCCAGATACGCAGTATTTT
CASTFLGPDTQYF
>TRBV20-1|TRBJ1-2|few|.
TGCAGTGCACCGAGGCCAGGGGATGGCTACACCTTC
CSAPRPGDGYTF
>TRBV7-2|TRBJ2-7|.|.
TGTGCCAGCAGCTTCAGGGGAGGGAGGTCCTACGAGCAGTACTTC
CASSFRGGRSYEQYF
>TRBV20-1|TRBJ1-5|.|.
TGCAGTGCTAGAGATGCAGAAAGGGGCCACCAGCCCCAGCATTTT
CSARDAERGHQPQHF
>TRBV5-1|TRBJ2-7|many|.
TGCGCCAGCAGCTTGGCCTTGGCGGGGGCCTCCTACGAGCAGTACTTC
CASSLALAGASYEQYF
>TRBV4-2|TRBJ1-2|.|.
TGTGCCAGCAGCCAAGAGTTGTATAACTATGGCTACACCTTC
CASSQELYNYGYTF
>TRBV7-6|TRBJ2-7|few|.
TGTGCCAGCAGCTTAGGGGTAGCAGGGACCTACGAGCAGTACTTC
CASSLGVAGTYEQYF
>TRBV6-1|TRBJ1-5|.|TRBD1
TGTGCCAGCAGTCCAGACAGGGGGCGTAATCAGCCCCAGCATTTT
CASSPDRGRNQPQHF
>TRBV5-6|TRBJ2-1|many|.
TGTGCCAGCAGCTTAGCCCCTAGCTCCTACAATGAGCAGTTCTTC
CASSLAPSSYNEQFF
>TRBV6-2/TRBV6-3|TRBJ1-4|.|TRBD1
TGTGCCAGCAGCGGACAGGGAAGGGAAAAACTGTTTTTT
CASSGQGREKLFF
>TRBV29-1|TRBJ1-1|.|TRBD1
TGCAGCGTTCTGACAGGGATGAACACTGAAGCTTTCTTT
CSVLTGMNTEAFF
>TRBV5-5|TRBJ2-3|few|.
TGTGCCAGCAGACAGTCCCCTTCGGGGACACTCGGCACAGATACGCAGTATTTT
CASRQSPSGTLGTDTQYF
>TRBV15|TRBJ2-3|.|TRBD2
TGTGCCACCAGCAGACCTATGCTAGCGGGGGACACAGATACGCAGTATTTT
CATSRPMLAGDTDTQYF
>TRBV20-1|TRBJ1-5|.|.
TGCAGTGCTAGAGATGGTCGAAATCAGCCCCAGCATTTT
CSARDGRNQPQHF
>TRBV14|TRBJ2-5|.|.
TGTGCCAGCAGCCAAGGAGCCTATTGGGGCGAGACCCAGTACTTC
CASSQGAYWGETQYF
>TRBV5-1|TRBJ2-7|.|.
TGCGCCAGCGCGGACAGATTCTCCTACGAGCAGTACTTC
CASADRFSYEQYF
>TRBV12-3/TRBV12-4|TRBJ1-4|.|.
TGTGCCAGCAGTTCCGGGCCCTTCAAGTTTTTT
CASSSGPFKFF
>TRBV6-1|TRBJ2-3|many|.
TGTGCCAGCAGTGGATTCGGGACTCCCACAGATACGCAGTATTTT
CASSGFGTPTDTQYF
>TRBV7-3|TRBJ2-1|.|TRBD2
TGTGCCAGCAGCTTACTACCACTAGCGGGGGACAATGAGCAGTTCTTC
CASSLLPLAGDNEQFF